This T cell receptor (beta chain) stems from a study of shared clonotypes between healthy human individuals. Findings of the study overall: Naive CD4 clonotypes were shared across a handful of donors at roughly 5%.

Note on this clone: No antigen is known for it.

The repertoire was sequenced with immunoSEQ multiplex PCR; TCRdb's copy has only in-frame clones and lacks some. The table lists roughly 1.4 million clones, around 98.5% of them singletons. From germline, CDR1 is SGDLS and CDR2 YYNGEE. V was pared by 0 bases and J by 4 bases, with 9 bases of the junction left unmatched. The CDR3 has 17 amino acids. The TCR comes from a man in his thirties or forties in good health. Sequencing used naive CD4+ T cells sorted from blood. Regarding subset: CD45RA+ positively selected. The rearrangement joins TRBV9 to TRBJ2-1, with 8 positions matching TRBD1. The chain's CDR3 is CASSVGVRQGIYNEQFF. The DNA of the CDR3 is TGTGCCAGCAGCGTAGGGGTCAGACAGGGGATATACAATGAGCAGTTCTTC.